A selection of T cell receptor beta chains follows, all from one sample in a study of blood T cells in healthy people across ages. In TCRdb, the 5' RACE reads were re-called with MiXCR into one record per CDR3 protein. The table has under 800,000 distinct CDR3 sequences, 35% to 45% seen once; the top ten hold 20% to 25%. The specimen sequenced was blood. These receptors were taken from a woman aged 55-70 years in good health. Each CDR3 is given with its conserved first and last residue. The D gene is left open where the match is weak. Clone size is stated in some rows and not others, as once, few, many or a class when expanded.

clone_size	j_call	v_call	d_call	cdr3_aa	cdr3_nt
-	TRBJ2-3	TRBV18	-	CASSPLPDTQYF	TGCGCCAGCAGCCCTCTCCCAGATACGCAGTATTTT
-	TRBJ2-5	TRBV25-1	-	CASSEPDREAGTQYF	TGTGCCAGCAGTGAACCTGACAGGGAGGCGGGGACCCAGTACTTC
-	TRBJ2-7	TRBV20-1	TRBD2	CSASEAGGYEQYF	TGCAGTGCTAGTGAAGCGGGAGGTTACGAGCAGTACTTC
-	TRBJ2-1	TRBV6-1	TRBD2	CASSEENSGYYNEQFF	TGTGCCAGCAGTGAAGAGAATAGCGGGTACTACAATGAGCAGTTCTTC
-	TRBJ1-5	TRBV15	-	CATSNPLGGVDQPQHF	TGTGCCACCAGCAACCCCCTCGGAGGGGTCGATCAGCCCCAGCATTTT
many	TRBJ2-1	TRBV7-2	-	CASSLSGVEQFF	TGTGCCAGCAGCTTATCCGGGGTTGAGCAGTTCTTC
few	TRBJ2-5	TRBV3-1	TRBD2	CASSQSQAGGRETQYF	TGTGCCAGCAGCCAAAGCCAAGCGGGGGGGCGAGAGACCCAGTACTTC
-	TRBJ2-5	TRBV7-9	-	CASRTTGAQGTQYF	TGTGCCAGCAGGACAACCGGGGCACAGGGGACCCAGTACTTC
few	TRBJ2-3	TRBV4-1	TRBD1	CASSQGVGQGADTQYF	TGCGCCAGCAGCCAAGGAGTCGGACAGGGTGCAGATACGCAGTATTTT
once	TRBJ2-1	TRBV20-1	-	CSARFGPPGNEQFF	TGCAGTGCTAGGTTCGGGCCGCCAGGGAATGAGCAGTTCTTC
few	TRBJ1-1	TRBV7-6	-	CASSPRDRSEAFF	TGTGCCAGCAGCCCACGGGACCGAAGTGAAGCTTTCTTT
few	TRBJ1-4	TRBV15	TRBD1	CATSREEFGQDATNEKLFF	TGTGCCACCAGCAGAGAAGAGTTCGGACAGGATGCAACTAATGAAAAACTGTTTTTT
many	TRBJ2-3	TRBV6-5	TRBD1	CASSSLTGGSVDTQYF	TGTGCCAGCAGTTCTTTGACAGGGGGTAGTGTAGATACGCAGTATTTT
-	TRBJ1-1	TRBV7-9	TRBD1	CASSAKTDRGGITEAFF	TGTGCCAGCAGCGCAAAGACGGACAGGGGAGGAATCACTGAAGCTTTCTTT
many	TRBJ2-7	TRBV7-2	-	CASSPGPTDYEQYF	TGTGCCAGCAGCCCGGGACCTACTGACTACGAGCAGTACTTC
-	TRBJ1-5	TRBV18	-	CATQLEVNQPQHF	TGTGCCACCCAACTGGAGGTGAATCAGCCCCAGCATTTT
few	TRBJ1-5	TRBV3-1	TRBD1	CASSQVTGDQPQHF	TGTGCCAGCAGCCAAGTAACAGGGGACCAGCCCCAGCATTTT
-	TRBJ1-2	TRBV4-2	TRBD1	CASSQQGVYGYTF	TGTGCCAGCAGCCAACAGGGGGTCTATGGCTACACCTTC
few	TRBJ2-7	TRBV2	-	CASSQGDNFREYF	TGTGCCAGCAGTCAAGGAGACAATTTCAGAGAGTACTTC
-	TRBJ2-3	TRBV12-3/TRBV12-4	-	CASSPGGQHTDTQYF	TGTGCCAGTTCTCCGGGGGGACAGCACACAGATACGCAGTATTTT